This TCR beta chain was identified in a study of T-cell reconstitution after alpha-beta-depleted transplantation in children. General study findings and limits: It was reported that alpha-beta T cells came from several hundred expanded graft clones (about two months after transplant). Counts and diversity of T cells one year after transplant came mostly from newly produced T cells. Certain patients had high TCRbeta diversity at day 60, and it came from recipient T cells and thymic progenitors that survived.

CDR3 length equals 13 residues. Germline V gene data show CDR1 as SGHRS and CDR2 as YFSETQ. Trimming took off 5 bases at V and 7 bases at J, with 10 bases between the two ends. Remarks on this clonotype: Its antigen is not known.

Construction of the TCRbeta library involved unique molecular identifiers. TCRdb passed the PCR reads through MiXCR, listing each CDR3 protein once. This table has about 500,000 distinct CDR3 sequences, about an eighth appearing once. V gene TRBV5-1 combines with J gene TRBJ1-6; a weak D match, TRBD1 (6 bases). The source is a female patient aged 2-9 years who had a stem cell transplant for aplastic anemia, so the T cells may come from the graft donor. This sample comprised PBMCs, mostly from graft donor cells, obtained 180 days after TCRalphabeta/CD19-depleted stem cell transplant. CDR3 nucleotides: TGCGCCAGCAGACGGACAGAGAATTCACCCCTCCACTTT. This encodes CASRRTENSPLHF.